This entry lists 15 T cell receptor beta chains sequenced from one sample in a study of long-term antiretroviral therapy in people with HIV. A v3.0 immunoSEQ assay was performed at survey level. Assay used: immunoSEQ multiplex PCR; TCRdb lists only in-frame clones, some missing. This table has tens of thousands of clones, 80% appearing once. Material: unsorted PBMCs, obtained 3.4 years after starting antiretroviral therapy. These receptors were collected from a man aged 30 to 39 with HIV.

This clone has just one count. V is TRBV28 and J is TRBJ2-2; TRBD2 is a possible D gene (5 bases). This CDR3 has 17 residues. Trimming took 6 bases from V and 0 from J, leaving 17 bases between them. Germline CDR1 and CDR2: MDHEN and SYDVKM. DNA for the CDR3: TGTGCCAGCAGCTACATGCTTCCGGGGACGAACACCGGGGAGCTGTTTTTT. Translation gives CASSYMLPGTNTGELFF.

The rearrangement joins TRBV4-2 to TRBJ2-3; 9 bases line up with TRBD2. The CDR3 is 16 amino acids. V dropped 3 bases and J dropped 4; count of bases not matched to a gene: 8. Germline values: CDR1 LGHNA, CDR2 YNFKEQ. The CDR3 protein is CASSHILAGDPDTQYF. As DNA, the CDR3 is TGTGCCAGCAGCCATATTTTAGCGGGAGATCCAGATACGCAGTATTTT.

The chain joins TRBV7-9 to TRBJ2-3; a possible D gene is TRBD1 (5 bases). The CDR3 is 15 amino acids. Deletions cut 0 bases from V and 2 bases from J, with 9 bases between. Germline V gene data show CDR1 as SEHNR and CDR2 as FQNEAQ (reference sequence). The CDR3 bases are TGTGCCAGCAGCTTAGCGGACATCCTCACAGATACGCAGTATTTT. This codes for CASSLADILTDTQYF.

J is TRBJ2-4 and V is TRBV5-6, with 8 bases fitting TRBD1. The length of the CDR3 is 15 residues. The V gene end was trimmed by 7 bases and the J gene end by 6 bases; junction bases not matched to a gene: 12. CDR1 is SGHDT and CDR2 is YYEEEE in the germline V gene. In nucleotides, the CDR3 is TGTGCCAGCGCAACGGACGCAGGGGGCAGAAACATTCAGTACTTC. It translates to CASATDAGGRNIQYF.

This clone was recorded once. The chain employs TRBV5-8 and TRBJ1-5; 9 bases map to TRBD1. Germline assignment: CDR1 SGHTS and CDR2 YDEGEE. V lost 3 bases, J lost 2 bases, and 3 bases stayed unmatched. This CDR3 is built from 15 residues. As DNA, the CDR3 is TGTGCCAGCAGCTCGGGACAGGGTCGCAATCAGCCCCAGCATTTT. It encodes CASSSGQGRNQPQHF.

This chain connects TRBV27 to TRBJ2-1, with D uncertain. This CDR3 comprises 15 residues. The V gene's germline CDR1 is MNHEY and CDR2 SMNVEV (reference sequence). Trimming pared 3 bases from V and 0 bases from J, leaving 9 bases between. CDR3 in amino acids: CASSFAPSSYNEQFF. The CDR3 DNA is TGTGCCAGCAGTTTCGCTCCCAGCTCCTACAATGAGCAGTTCTTC.

This clone was seen just once. The chain is built from TRBV27 and TRBJ2-7; D is possibly TRBD2 (6 bases). Germline CDR1 MNHEY, CDR2 SMNVEV (reference sequence). V gave up 0 bases and J gave up 3 bases, with 6 bases separating them. This CDR3 comprises 13 residues. The DNA for the CDR3 is TGTGCCAGCAGTTTATCTAGCGGCTACGAGCAGTACTTC. Amino acid sequence: CASSLSSGYEQYF.

This clone appeared a single time. The rearrangement uses TRBV4-3 and TRBJ2-1, with D uncertain. This CDR3 region has 14 residues. The V and J ends lost 3 bases and 5 bases respectively, with 11 bases between them. The germline V gene has CDR1 LGHNA and CDR2 YSLEER. The CDR3 sequence is CASSQDYRDNEQFF. Written as DNA, the CDR3 is TGCGCCAGCAGCCAGGATTACAGAGACAATGAGCAGTTCTTC.

The chain has TRBV6-4 and TRBJ2-3; 14 positions match TRBD2. Germline assignment: CDR1 MRHNA and CDR2 SNTAGT. V lost 1 base to trimming and J lost 2 bases; unmatched junction nucleotides: 8. The CDR3 spans 19 residues. The CDR3 sequence: CASSDLRTSGRCLTDTQYF. The CDR3 coding sequence is TGTGCCAGCAGTGACTTGCGGACTAGCGGGAGGTGTCTCACAGATACGCAGTATTTT.

The chain links TRBV5-1 to TRBJ2-7, with TRBD1 identical over 9 bases. The length of the CDR3 is 14 residues. CDR1 SGHRS and CDR2 YFSETQ come from the germline V gene. Trimming took 5 bases from V and 2 from J; bases not matched to a gene: 5. The CDR3 nucleotides are TGCGCCAGCAGTTCCGGGACAGGGACCTACGAGCAGTACTTC. It translates to CASSSGTGTYEQYF. The entire variable domain, with the rest obtained from reference TRBV5-1 and TRBJ2-7, is as follows: KAGVTQTPRYLIKTRGQQVTLSCSPISGHRSVSWYQQTPGQGLQFLFEYFSETQRNKGNFPGRFSGRQFSNSRSEMNVSTLELGDSALYLCASSSGTGTYEQYFGPGTRLTVT.

The chain combines TRBV5-1 with TRBJ2-5; 7 bases map to TRBD2. With V trimmed by 0 bases and J by 4 bases, 12 bases remained unmatched. The CDR3 is made up of 17 amino acids. Germline lookup yields CDR1 SGHRS and CDR2 YFSETQ. The CDR3 DNA sequence: TGCGCCAGCAGCTTGGGAGCGTCTGGACTAGGGAGAGAGACCCAGTACTTC. It translates to CASSLGASGLGRETQYF.

The V and J genes are TRBV6-5 and TRBJ1-1; the match to TRBD1 covers 10 bases. The CDR3 runs to 16 residues. CDR1 is MNHEY, CDR2 SVGAGI, per germline. J lost 3 bases, V lost 1 base, and 5 bases had no gene match. Written as DNA, the CDR3 is TGTGCCAGCAGTTACTTGAGGACAGGGGGAGACACTGAAGCTTTCTTT. It codes for CASSYLRTGGDTEAFF.

The rearrangement links TRBV28 to TRBJ2-1; D is undetermined. The CDR3 sequence is 16 residues long. The germline V and J ends were trimmed by 5 bases and 0 bases, with 14 bases remaining between them. Germline CDR1 reads MDHEN; CDR2 reads SYDVKM. CDR3 sequence: CASSPQTSSSYNEQFF. The CDR3 nucleotides are TGTGCCAGCAGTCCCCAAACTTCTAGCTCCTACAATGAGCAGTTCTTC.

The chain carries TRBV6-5 and TRBJ1-2; D is unclear. Germline V gene lookup returns CDR1 MNHEY and CDR2 SVGAGI. V was trimmed by 5 bases and J by 3 bases, leaving 10 bases between them. CDR3 length: 13 amino acids. The CDR3, as DNA: TGTGCCAGCAGTAATCAGGATTACTATGGCTACACCTTC. Translating it yields CASSNQDYYGYTF.

This clone is a singleton in its sample. The chain links TRBV6-5 to TRBJ1-5, with a weak D call TRBD1 (5 bases). V lost 5 bases and J lost 3, with 14 bases in between. CDR1 MNHEY and CDR2 SVGAGI come from the germline V gene. The CDR3 is made up of 15 amino acids. The CDR3 nucleotides read TGTGCCAGCAGTCAGAGGAGGGGAGACAATCAGCCCCAGCATTTT. Translating it yields CASSQRRGDNQPQHF.